Following are 11 T cell receptor beta chains from one sample sequenced in a study of blood T cell repertoires in COVID-19. The assay was immunoSEQ multiplex PCR, and TCRdb's table has in-frame clones only and misses some. The sample shows 130,000 or so clones, roughly 90% of them seen only once. Sequencing used peripheral blood. These receptors were collected from a man aged 65 to 85 with active COVID-19.

The V call is TRBV3-1 (or the pseudogene TRBV3-2), the J call TRBJ2-1, with TRBD2 matching 8 bases. Per germline, CDR1 LGHDT and CDR2 YNNKEL (reference sequence). The CDR3 is made up of 15 amino acids. V was clipped by 1 base and J by 3 bases; unmatched bases: 2. The CDR3 sequence: CASSQALADYNEQFF. The CDR3 coding sequence is TGTGCCAGCAGCCAAGCACTAGCGGACTACAATGAGCAGTTCTTC.

The genes are TRBV2 and TRBJ2-4; a weak D match, TRBD2 (5 bases). CDR3 length: 12 residues. V was cut by 8 bases and J by 9 bases, with 14 bases left in between. Per germline, CDR1 SNHLY and CDR2 FYNNEI. CDR3 sequence: CASRGRVGIQYF. The DNA of the CDR3 is TGTGCCAGCCGGGGTCGGGTGGGCATTCAGTACTTC.

The rearrangement uses TRBV25-1 and TRBJ2-7; 9 positions agree with TRBD2. Germline V gene data show CDR1 as MGHDK and CDR2 as SYGVNS. The J segment lost 4 bases and the V segment lost 1 base, leaving 8 bases of the junction unmatched. CDR3 size: 16 residues. The CDR3 protein is CASSESWREGPYEQYF. The CDR3 DNA follows: TGTGCCAGCAGTGAATCTTGGCGGGAGGGACCTTACGAGCAGTACTTC.

The rearrangement joins TRBV24-1 to TRBJ1-5; 10 bases are shared with TRBD1. Germline CDR1 is KGHDR and CDR2 is SFDVKD. Germline trimming cut 6 bases from V and 5 bases from J; bases unmatched to any gene: 3. The CDR3 loop spans 14 amino acids. Here the CDR3 reads CATSSGQGDQPQHF. The CDR3 DNA reads TGTGCCACCAGTTCTGGACAGGGGGATCAGCCCCAGCATTTT.

The V and J genes are TRBV28 and TRBJ2-2, with D perhaps TRBD2 (5 bases). Germline V lookup: CDR1 MDHEN, CDR2 SYDVKM. Trimming left V 5 bases short and J 13 bases short, with 23 bases between. The CDR3 covers 15 residues. The DNA of the CDR3 is TGTGCCAGCAGTCCCCCGGGTAGCGTGGCTGGTTGGCTGTTTTTT. This translates into CASSPPGSVAGWLFF.

V usage is TRBV7-3 and J usage is TRBJ2-3, with TRBD1 as a possible D gene (6 bases). V lost 2 bases and J lost 4, with 10 bases in between. This CDR3 comprises 14 residues. Per the germline V gene, CDR1 is SGHTA and CDR2 is FQGTGA. The CDR3 protein is CASSLRRGSDTQYF. DNA of the CDR3: TGTGCCAGCAGCTTACGCAGGGGTTCAGATACGCAGTATTTT.

To note about this clone: Other DNA sequences from this sample encode an identical CDR3 as well. The chain employs TRBV5-1 and TRBJ2-3; 8 bases match TRBD2. The CDR3 loop spans 15 amino acids. Germline V gene data show CDR1 as SGHRS and CDR2 as YFSETQ. Trimming took 2 bases from V and 0 from J; bases not matched to a gene: 2. The CDR3 region has the DNA TGCGCCAGCAGCTTTCCTAGCGGGAGCACAGATACGCAGTATTTT. It yields the protein CASSFPSGSTDTQYF.

V and J are TRBV7-8 and TRBJ2-3; no clear D. Per germline, CDR1 SGHVS and CDR2 FQNEAQ. V lost 4 bases and J lost 2, with 10 bases in between. The CDR3 loop spans 14 amino acids. The CDR3 coding sequence is TGTGCCAGCAGCTCAACAGTTTCCACAGATACGCAGTATTTT. Amino acid sequence: CASSSTVSTDTQYF. Based on the CDR3 plus reference TRBV7-8 and TRBJ2-3, the full variable domain is GAGVSQSPRYKVAKRGQDVALRCDPISGHVSLFWYQQALGQGPEFLTYFQNEAQLDKSGLPSDRFFAERPEGSVSTLKIQRTQQEDSAVYLCASSSTVSTDTQYFGPGTRLTVL.

This chain links TRBV27 with TRBJ1-6; 8 nucleotides align to TRBD1. Losses at the gene ends were 4 bases for V and 3 bases for J; bases not matched to a gene: 2. Germline V CDR1 and CDR2: MNHEY, SMNVEV (reference sequence). This CDR3 spans 15 amino acids. This chain's CDR3 is CASSSGQVYNSPLHF. DNA of the CDR3: TGTGCCAGCAGTTCGGGACAGGTCTATAATTCACCCCTCCACTTT.

The chain uses TRBV9 and TRBJ1-4; 7 nucleotides align to TRBD1. This CDR3 is built from 16 residues. V was clipped by 0 bases and J by 8 bases; unmatched bases: 10. CDR1 and CDR2 (germline): SGDLS, YYNGEE. CDR3 in DNA: TGTGCCAGCAGCGTAGCAGAGCAGGGGGAGGAAGAAAAACTGTTTTTT. This codes for CASSVAEQGEEEKLFF.

J is TRBJ2-2 and V is TRBV9; perhaps TRBD2 as D (5 bases). The CDR3 is 14 amino acids. Germline-derived CDR1 and CDR2 are SGDLS and YYNGEE. The V end lost 6 bases, the J end lost 3 bases, and 12 bases lay between the germline ends. The CDR3 region has the DNA TGTGCCAGCATGAGGGCAGCGGACACCGGGGAGCTGTTTTTT. The encoded protein is CASMRAADTGELFF.